This T cell receptor beta chain emerged from a study of T-cell reconstitution after alpha-beta-depleted transplantation in children. Germline assignment: CDR1 SGDLS and CDR2 YYNGEE. V dropped 0 bases and J dropped 2 bases, with 8 bases sitting between them. This CDR3 contains 14 residues. This clonotype was picked up many times. What it binds is not known. Overall study results and limits: In patients about two months after transplant, alpha-beta T cells reportedly arose from several hundred expanded graft clones.

As it was prepared, the TCRbeta library received unique molecular identifiers. A single record per CDR3 protein comes from TCRdb applying MiXCR to the PCR reads. In the table there are around 580,000 distinct CDR3 sequences, 20% to 25% of which are singletons. Sequencing used PBMCs, mostly from graft donor cells, obtained 360 days after TCRalphabeta/CD19-depleted stem cell transplant. The sequence was collected from a boy in the first two years of life who had a stem cell transplant for acute myeloid leukemia, so the T cells may come from the graft donor. V gene TRBV9 combines with J gene TRBJ2-5; D gene unclear. The CDR3 region has the DNA TGTGCCAGCAGCGTAGGGCTAAATCAAGAGACCCAGTACTTC. Amino acids: CASSVGLNQETQYF. The variable domain in full, with the rest retrieved from reference TRBV9 and TRBJ2-5, is DSGVTQTPKHLITATGQRVTLRCSPRSGDLSVYWYQQSLDQGLQFLIQYYNGEERAKGNILERFSAQQFPDLHSELNLSSLELGDSALYFCASSVGLNQETQYFGPGTRLLVL.